Each of the 9 T cell receptor beta chains below was sequenced from the same sample in a study of regulatory T cells in long-lasting Graves disease (dated by TCRdb to the early 2020s). The method was multiplex PCR. The run used an Illumina HiSeq 4000. iRepertoire HTBI primers and Arm-PCR amplification of CDR3 regions were used to construct TCR beta libraries. The public reads were reprocessed in TCRdb via fastp at Q25 and MiXCR, keeping in-frame beta chains. Each entry merges the rows of one CDR3 protein and shows their most common DNA and genes. Present in this sample are over 650,000 distinct CDR3 sequences, approximately 29% of which were seen just once. The ten largest clonotypes hold roughly 46% of the sample. What the time point label conveys for this sample: persistent/refractory GD, antithyroid drugs over 5 years with positive TRAb. RNA was extracted from PBMCs in TRIzol for both TCR sequencing and RNA sequencing.

The sequencing here drew on peripheral blood mononuclear cells (PBMCs), taken when the disease was refractory, from a patient treated with antithyroid drugs. Every receptor here comes from a female donor with Graves disease.

The sample holds a few counts of this clonotype. V gene TRBV2 combines with J gene TRBJ1-4; 7 nucleotides match TRBD1. This CDR3 is 16 amino acids long. V shed 6 bases, J shed 8 bases, and the junction held 15 bases outside the gene matches. Germline CDR1 is SNHLY and CDR2 is FYNNEI. CDR3 nucleotide sequence: TGTGCCAGCAGGGAAATCTCTTTTACAGGGGAAGAAAAACTGTTTTTT. Translating gives CASREISFTGEEKLFF.

This clonotype was detected a few times. The gene calls are TRBV28 and TRBJ1-5, with TRBD1 as a possible D gene (5 bases). The CDR3 extends over 16 amino acids. Germline CDR1 reads MDHEN; CDR2 reads SYDVKM. V dropped 5 bases and J dropped 1 base, with 15 bases sitting between them. As DNA, the CDR3 is TGTGCCAGCAGTACCGGGGGGGTGCGGAGCAATCAGCCCCAGCATTTT. Protein: CASSTGGVRSNQPQHF.

This clonotype has only a few counts. Compared with germline, one end of the junction differs, possibly owing to a read error. The chain employs TRBV5-1 and TRBJ2-2; maybe TRBD2 (5 bases). The CDR3 contains 13 residues. Germline loops: CDR1 SGHRS, CDR2 YFSETQ. CDR3 nucleotides: TGCGCCAGCAGCGCCGTAGTTGCGGGCCTAGTTGTTTTT. It yields the protein CASSAVVAGLVVF. The variable domain in full, with the rest retrieved from reference TRBV5-1 and TRBJ2-2, is KAGVTQTPRYLIKTRGQQVTLSCSPISGHRSVSWYQQTPGQGLQFLFEYFSETQRNKGNFPGRFSGRQFSNSRSEMNVSTLELGDSALYLCASSAVVAGLVVFGEGSRLTVL.

This clonotype was detected ten times or more. The chain uses TRBV2 and TRBJ1-1, with 7 bases matching TRBD1. V gave up 11 bases and J gave up 1 base; unmatched junction bases: 10. The CDR3 contains 14 residues. Germline CDR1 is SNHLY and CDR2 is FYNNEI. The CDR3 is CAGNRDRPNTEAFF. The CDR3 bases are TGTGCCGGAAACCGGGACAGACCGAACACTGAAGCTTTCTTT.

The table lists this clonotype with many counts. V usage is TRBV2 and J usage is TRBJ1-5; 8 nucleotides agree with TRBD1. CDR3 size: 14 residues. Germline values: CDR1 SNHLY, CDR2 FYNNEI. The junction had 3 bases not matched to a gene; V was cut back by 1 base and J by 7 bases. The CDR3 sequence: CASSEGTGIQPQHF. The CDR3, as DNA: TGTGCCAGCAGTGAAGGGACAGGGATACAGCCCCAGCATTTT.

This sequence joins TRBV10-3 and TRBJ2-7, with D maybe TRBD1 (5 bases). The CDR3 length is 13 residues. Trimming left V 2 bases short and J 6 bases short, with 11 bases between. CDR1 is ENHRY and CDR2 is SYGVKD in the germline V gene. The CDR3 region is CAISELQGGEQYF. Here the CDR3 DNA reads TGTGCCATCAGTGAGCTTCAGGGCGGCGAGCAGTACTTC.

This clonotype was picked up many times. This rearrangement joins TRBV11-2 to TRBJ2-7; 9 positions agree with TRBD2. The germline V gene has CDR1 SGHAT and CDR2 FQNNGV. The CDR3 has 16 residues. After removal of 2 bases from V and 0 bases from J, the junction contained 5 bases not matched to a gene. CDR3 in amino acids: CASSLRLAAHSYEQYF. Here the CDR3 DNA reads TGTGCCAGCAGCTTACGACTAGCGGCCCACTCCTACGAGCAGTACTTC.

The CDR3 sequence is CASSLSEAQPQHF. For the CDR3, the DNA is TGTGCCAGCAGTTTAAGTGAGGCGCAGCCCCAGCATTTT. The rearrangement joins TRBV27 to TRBJ1-5; D gene uncertain. The CDR3 spans 13 residues. Germline V gene sequence: CDR1 MNHEY, CDR2 SMNVEV (reference sequence). V was trimmed by 2 bases and J by 7 bases, leaving 9 bases between them.

This clonotype was seen once. An end of the junction does not agree with germline; a read error may underlie this. CDR3: CASSQEAQEANYGYIF. The CDR3 DNA reads TGTGCCAGCAGCCAAGAGGCGCAGGAAGCTAACTATGGCTACATCTTC. The chain couples TRBV3-1 to TRBJ1-2; no reliable D call. There are 16 residues in the CDR3. In germline, CDR1 is LGHDT, CDR2 YNNKEL (reference sequence). Together with reference TRBV3-1 and TRBJ1-2, the CDR3 gives the full variable domain: DTAVSQTPKYLVTQMGNDKSIKCEQNLGHDTMYWYKQDSKKFLKIMFSYNNKELIINETVPNRFSPKSPDKAHLNLHINSLELGDSAVYFCASSQEAQEANYGYIFGSGTRLTVV.